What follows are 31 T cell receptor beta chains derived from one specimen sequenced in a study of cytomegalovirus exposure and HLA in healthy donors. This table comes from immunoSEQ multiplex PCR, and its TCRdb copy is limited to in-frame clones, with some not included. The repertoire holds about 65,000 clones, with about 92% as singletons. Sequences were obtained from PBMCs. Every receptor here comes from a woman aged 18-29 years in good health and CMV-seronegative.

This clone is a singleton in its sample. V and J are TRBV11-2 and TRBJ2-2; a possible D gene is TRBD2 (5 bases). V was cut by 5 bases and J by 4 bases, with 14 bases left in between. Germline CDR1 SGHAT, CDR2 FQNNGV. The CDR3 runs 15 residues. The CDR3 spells CASSPLAGLTGELFF. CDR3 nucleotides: TGTGCCAGCAGCCCCCTCGCGGGTCTCACCGGGGAGCTGTTTTTT.

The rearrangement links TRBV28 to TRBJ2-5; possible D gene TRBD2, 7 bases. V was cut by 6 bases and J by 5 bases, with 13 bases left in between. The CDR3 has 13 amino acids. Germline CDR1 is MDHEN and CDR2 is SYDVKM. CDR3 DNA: TGTGCCAGCAGGGAGGGGGGGAGGGAGACCCAGTACTTC. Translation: CASREGGRETQYF.

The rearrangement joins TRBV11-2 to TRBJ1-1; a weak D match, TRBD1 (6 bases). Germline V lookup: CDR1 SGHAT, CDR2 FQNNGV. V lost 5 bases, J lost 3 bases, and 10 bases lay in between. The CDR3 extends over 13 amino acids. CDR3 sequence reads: CASSLGTHTEAFF. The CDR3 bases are TGTGCCAGCAGCCTCGGGACACACACTGAAGCTTTCTTT.

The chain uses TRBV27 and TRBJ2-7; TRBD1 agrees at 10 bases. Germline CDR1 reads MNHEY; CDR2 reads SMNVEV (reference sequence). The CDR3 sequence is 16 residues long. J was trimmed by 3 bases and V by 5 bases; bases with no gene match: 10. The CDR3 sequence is CASSGKPGQGNYEQYF. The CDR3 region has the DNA TGTGCCAGCAGTGGAAAACCGGGACAGGGGAACTACGAGCAGTACTTC.

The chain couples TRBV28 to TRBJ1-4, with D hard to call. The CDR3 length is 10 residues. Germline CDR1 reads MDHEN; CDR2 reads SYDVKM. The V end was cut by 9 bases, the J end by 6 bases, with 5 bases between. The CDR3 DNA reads TGTGCCAGTAAATATGAAAAACTGTTTTTT. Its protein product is CASKYEKLFF.

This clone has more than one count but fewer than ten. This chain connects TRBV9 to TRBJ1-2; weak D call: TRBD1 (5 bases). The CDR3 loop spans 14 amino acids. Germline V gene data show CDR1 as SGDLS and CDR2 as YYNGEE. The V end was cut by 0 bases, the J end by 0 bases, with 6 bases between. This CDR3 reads CASSVATANYGYTF. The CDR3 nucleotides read TGTGCCAGCAGCGTAGCGACAGCTAACTATGGCTACACCTTC.

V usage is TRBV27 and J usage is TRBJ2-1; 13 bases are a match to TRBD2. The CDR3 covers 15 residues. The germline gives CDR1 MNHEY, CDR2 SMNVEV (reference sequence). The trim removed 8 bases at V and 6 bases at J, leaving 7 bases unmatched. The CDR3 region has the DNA TGTGCCAGCGGAAAGGGACTAGCGGGATTCAATGAGCAGTTCTTC. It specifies CASGKGLAGFNEQFF.

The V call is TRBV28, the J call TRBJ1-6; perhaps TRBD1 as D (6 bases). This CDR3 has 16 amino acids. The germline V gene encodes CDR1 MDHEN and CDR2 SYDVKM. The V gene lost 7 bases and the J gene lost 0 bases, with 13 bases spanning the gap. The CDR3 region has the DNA TGTGCCAGCACCCCTGAAGGGGGCTCCTATAATTCACCCCTCCACTTT. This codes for CASTPEGGSYNSPLHF.

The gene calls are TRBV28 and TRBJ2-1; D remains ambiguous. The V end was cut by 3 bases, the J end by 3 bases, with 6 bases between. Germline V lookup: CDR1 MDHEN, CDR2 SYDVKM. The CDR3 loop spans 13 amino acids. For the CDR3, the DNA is TGTGCCAGCAGTTTGCGGAACTACAATGAGCAGTTCTTC. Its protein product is CASSLRNYNEQFF.

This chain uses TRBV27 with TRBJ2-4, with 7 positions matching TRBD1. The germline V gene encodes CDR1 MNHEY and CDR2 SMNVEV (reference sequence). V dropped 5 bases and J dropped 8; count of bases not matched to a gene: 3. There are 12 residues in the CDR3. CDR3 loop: CASSTQGDIQYF. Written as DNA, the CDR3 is TGTGCCAGCAGTACCCAGGGGGACATTCAGTACTTC.

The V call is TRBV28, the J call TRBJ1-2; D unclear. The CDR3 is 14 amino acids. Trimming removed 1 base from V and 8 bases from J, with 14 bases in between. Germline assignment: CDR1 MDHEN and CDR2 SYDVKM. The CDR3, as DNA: TGTGCCAGCAGTTTATCCCCCCCGGGAGCGGGCTACACCTTC. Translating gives CASSLSPPGAGYTF.

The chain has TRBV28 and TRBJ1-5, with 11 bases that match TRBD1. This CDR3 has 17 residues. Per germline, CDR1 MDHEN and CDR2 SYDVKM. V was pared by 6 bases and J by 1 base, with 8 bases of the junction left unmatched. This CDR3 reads CASSPDRGRESNQPQHF. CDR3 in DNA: TGTGCCAGCAGCCCGGACAGGGGGCGAGAAAGCAATCAGCCCCAGCATTTT.

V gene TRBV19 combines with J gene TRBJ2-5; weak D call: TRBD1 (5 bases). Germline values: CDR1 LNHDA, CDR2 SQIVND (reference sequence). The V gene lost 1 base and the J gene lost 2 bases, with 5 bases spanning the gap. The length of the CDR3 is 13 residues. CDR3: CASSIGQQETQYF. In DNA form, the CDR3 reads TGTGCCAGTAGTATAGGACAGCAAGAGACCCAGTACTTC.

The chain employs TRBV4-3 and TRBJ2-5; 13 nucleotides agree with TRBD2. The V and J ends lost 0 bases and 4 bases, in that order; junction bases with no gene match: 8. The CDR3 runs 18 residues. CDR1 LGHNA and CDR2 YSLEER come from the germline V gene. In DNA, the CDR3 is TGCGCCAGCAGCCAAGATCCCGGACTAGCGGGAGATCGAGAGACCCAGTACTTC. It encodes CASSQDPGLAGDRETQYF.

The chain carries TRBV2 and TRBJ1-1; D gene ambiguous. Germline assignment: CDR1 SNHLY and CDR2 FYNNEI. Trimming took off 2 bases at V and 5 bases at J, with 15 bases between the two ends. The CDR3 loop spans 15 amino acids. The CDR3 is CASSELGAKVTEAFF. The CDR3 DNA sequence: TGTGCCAGCAGTGAATTAGGAGCCAAAGTTACTGAAGCTTTCTTT.

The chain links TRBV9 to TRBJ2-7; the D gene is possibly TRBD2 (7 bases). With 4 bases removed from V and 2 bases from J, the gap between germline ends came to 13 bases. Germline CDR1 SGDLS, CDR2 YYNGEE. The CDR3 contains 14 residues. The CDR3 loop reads CASSLKGGAYEQYF. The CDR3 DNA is TGTGCCAGCAGCCTAAAGGGGGGGGCCTACGAGCAGTACTTC. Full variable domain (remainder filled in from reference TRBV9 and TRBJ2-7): DSGVTQTPKHLITATGQRVTLRCSPRSGDLSVYWYQQSLDQGLQFLIQYYNGEERAKGNILERFSAQQFPDLHSELNLSSLELGDSALYFCASSLKGGAYEQYFGPGTRLTVT.

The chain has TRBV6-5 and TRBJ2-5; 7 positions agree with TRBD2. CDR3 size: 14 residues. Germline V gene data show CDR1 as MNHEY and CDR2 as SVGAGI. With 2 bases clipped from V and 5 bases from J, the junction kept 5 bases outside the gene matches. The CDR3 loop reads CASSYVWGGETQYF. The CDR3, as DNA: TGTGCCAGCAGTTACGTCTGGGGAGGGGAGACCCAGTACTTC.

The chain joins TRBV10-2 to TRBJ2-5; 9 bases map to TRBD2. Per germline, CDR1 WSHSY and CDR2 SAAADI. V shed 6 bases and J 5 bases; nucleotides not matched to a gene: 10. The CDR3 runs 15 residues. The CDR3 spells CASRGFLAGGETQYF. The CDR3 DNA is TGCGCCAGCAGGGGTTTTTTGGCGGGAGGGGAGACCCAGTACTTC.

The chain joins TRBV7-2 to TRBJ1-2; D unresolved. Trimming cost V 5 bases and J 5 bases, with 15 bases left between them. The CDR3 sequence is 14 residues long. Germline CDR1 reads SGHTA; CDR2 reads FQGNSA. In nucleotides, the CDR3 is TGTGCCAGCAGCCGAGCCGACGGGGAGTATGGCTACACCTTC. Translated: CASSRADGEYGYTF. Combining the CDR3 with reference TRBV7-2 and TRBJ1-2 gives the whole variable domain GAGVSQSPSNKVTEKGKDVELRCDPISGHTALYWYRQSLGQGLEFLIYFQGNSAPDKSGLPSDRFSAERTGGSVSTLTIQRTQQEDSAVYLCASSRADGEYGYTFGSGTRLTVV.

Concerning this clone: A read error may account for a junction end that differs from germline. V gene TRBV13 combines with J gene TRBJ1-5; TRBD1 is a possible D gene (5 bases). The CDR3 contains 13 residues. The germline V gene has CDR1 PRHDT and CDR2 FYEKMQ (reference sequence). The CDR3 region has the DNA TGTGCCAGCAGCGTAGGGGTCGGGCAGCCCCAGCATTTT. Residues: CASSVGVGQPQHF.

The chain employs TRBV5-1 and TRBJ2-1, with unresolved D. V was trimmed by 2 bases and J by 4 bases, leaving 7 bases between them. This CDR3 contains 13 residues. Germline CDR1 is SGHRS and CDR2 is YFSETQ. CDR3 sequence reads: CASSLSTYNEQFF. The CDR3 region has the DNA TGCGCCAGCAGCTTAAGCACTTACAATGAGCAGTTCTTC.

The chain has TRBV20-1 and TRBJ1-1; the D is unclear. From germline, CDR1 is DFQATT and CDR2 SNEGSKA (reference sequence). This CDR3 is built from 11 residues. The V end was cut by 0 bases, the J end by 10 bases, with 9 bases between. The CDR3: CSARDQGRAFF. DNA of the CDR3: TGCAGTGCTAGAGATCAAGGGAGAGCTTTCTTT.

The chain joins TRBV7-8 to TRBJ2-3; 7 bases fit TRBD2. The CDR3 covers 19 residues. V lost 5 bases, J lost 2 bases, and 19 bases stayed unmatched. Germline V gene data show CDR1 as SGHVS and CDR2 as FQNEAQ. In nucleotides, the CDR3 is TGTGCCAGCAGCCCCACCCCGCAATGGGCTAGCGGTCTCACAGATACGCAGTATTTT. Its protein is CASSPTPQWASGLTDTQYF.

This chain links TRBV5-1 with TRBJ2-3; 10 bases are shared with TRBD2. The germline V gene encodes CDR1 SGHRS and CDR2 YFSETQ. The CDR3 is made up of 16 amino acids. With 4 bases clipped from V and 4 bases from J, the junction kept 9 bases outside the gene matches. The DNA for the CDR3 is TGCGCCAGCAGCCCCGGCAGCAGCGGGAGGGCAGATACGCAGTATTTT. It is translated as CASSPGSSGRADTQYF.

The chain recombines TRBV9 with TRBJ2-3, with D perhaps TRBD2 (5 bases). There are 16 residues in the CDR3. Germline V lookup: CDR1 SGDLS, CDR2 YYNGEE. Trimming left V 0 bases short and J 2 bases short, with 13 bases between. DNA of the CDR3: TGTGCCAGCAGCGTAGGGATGAGCGGATCCACAGATACGCAGTATTTT. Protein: CASSVGMSGSTDTQYF.

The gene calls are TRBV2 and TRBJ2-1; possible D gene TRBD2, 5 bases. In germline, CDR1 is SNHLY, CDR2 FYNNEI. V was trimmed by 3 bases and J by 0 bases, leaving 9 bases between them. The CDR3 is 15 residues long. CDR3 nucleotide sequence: TGTGCCAGCAGTGAGGCAGCGGTCTCCTACAATGAGCAGTTCTTC. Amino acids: CASSEAAVSYNEQFF. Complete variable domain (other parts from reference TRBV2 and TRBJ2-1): EPEVTQTPSHQVTQMGQEVILRCVPISNHLYFYWYRQILGQKVEFLVSFYNNEISEKSEIFDDQFSVERPDGSNFTLKIRSTKLEDSAMYFCASSEAAVSYNEQFFGPGTRLTVL.

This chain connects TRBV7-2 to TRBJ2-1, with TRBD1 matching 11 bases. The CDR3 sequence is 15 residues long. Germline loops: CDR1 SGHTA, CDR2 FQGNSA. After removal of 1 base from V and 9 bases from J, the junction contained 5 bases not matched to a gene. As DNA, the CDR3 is TGTGCCAGCAGCTTAGTTGGACAGGGGGCGCTTGAGCAGTTCTTC. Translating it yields CASSLVGQGALEQFF.

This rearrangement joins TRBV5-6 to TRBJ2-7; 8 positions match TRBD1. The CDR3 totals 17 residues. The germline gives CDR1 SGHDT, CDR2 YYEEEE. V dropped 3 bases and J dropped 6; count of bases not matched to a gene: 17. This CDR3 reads CASSSKTQGALRGEQYF. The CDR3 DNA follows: TGTGCCAGCAGCTCCAAAACCCAGGGGGCGTTAAGGGGCGAGCAGTACTTC.

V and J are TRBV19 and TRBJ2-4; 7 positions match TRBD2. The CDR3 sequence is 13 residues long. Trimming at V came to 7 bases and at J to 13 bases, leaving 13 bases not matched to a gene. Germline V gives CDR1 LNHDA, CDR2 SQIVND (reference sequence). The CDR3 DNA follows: TGTGCCAGTACCCCTGGGGCGGGAGCCATACAGTACTTC. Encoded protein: CASTPGAGAIQYF.

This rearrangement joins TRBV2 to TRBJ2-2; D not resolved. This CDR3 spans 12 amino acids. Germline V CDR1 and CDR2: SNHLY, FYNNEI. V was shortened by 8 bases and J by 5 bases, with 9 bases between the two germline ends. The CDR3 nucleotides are TGTGCCAGCGCACTGGAGACCGGGGAGCTGTTTTTT. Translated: CASALETGELFF.

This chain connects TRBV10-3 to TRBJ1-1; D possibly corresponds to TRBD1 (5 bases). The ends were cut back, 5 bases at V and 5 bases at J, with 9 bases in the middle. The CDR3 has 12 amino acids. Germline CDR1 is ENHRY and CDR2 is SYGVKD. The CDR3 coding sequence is TGTGCCATCAGTCCCGGGGGGACTGAAGCTTTCTTT. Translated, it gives CAISPGGTEAFF.